Following are 10 T cell receptor beta chains from one sample sequenced in a study of CD8+CD57+ T cells in acquired aplastic anemia (dated by TCRdb to 2017 to 2018). Expansion of CD8+CD57+ cells had been shown by flow cytometry in the patients chosen for sequencing. Instrument used: Illumina HiSeq 2000. TCR beta VDJ combination and CDR3 sequence profiling used genomic DNA as the template. TCRdb itself trimmed the public reads at Q25 with fastp, ran MiXCR and retained productive beta chains. Each entry merges the rows of one CDR3 protein and shows their most common DNA and genes. This sample is represented by 150,000 to 200,000 distinct CDR3 sequences; 40% to 60% of them were singletons. The top ten clonotypes cover more than 30% of the sample. Sequencing was done on a sample of sorted CD4+, CD8+, or CD8+CD57+ T cells (not recorded which) from PBMCs. These receptors were obtained from a human donor with aplastic anemia.

This clonotype came up a few times. Possible read error: a much larger clone is one base away. This sequence joins TRBV11-1 and TRBJ1-1, with 8 bases fitting TRBD1. CDR1 and CDR2 (germline): SGHAT, FQDESV (reference sequence). The CDR3 covers 16 residues. CDR3 nucleotides: TGTGTCAGCAGCTTAACACCGACAGGGGAGGGCACTGAAGCTTTCTTT. It yields the protein CVSSLTPTGEGTEAFF.

Comments on this clonotype: Given a much more abundant clone one base away, this may be a read error. This rearrangement joins TRBV11-3 to TRBJ1-1; the match to TRBD1 covers 9 bases. CDR1 and CDR2 (germline): SGHNT, YENEEA. V lost 4 bases, J lost 4 bases, and 7 bases stayed unmatched. The CDR3 runs to 15 residues. The CDR3 reads CASSSLDRGSTEAFF. As DNA, the CDR3 is TGTGCCAGCAGCTCATTGGACAGGGGAAGCACTGAAGCTTTCTTT. The full variable domain, rest sourced from reference TRBV11-3 and TRBJ1-1, is EAGVVQSPRYKIIEKKQPVAFWCNPISGHNTLYWYLQNLGQGPELLIRYENEEAVDDSQLPKDRFSAERLKGVDSTLKIQPAELGDSAVYLCASSSLDRGSTEAFFGQGTRLTVV.

For this clonotype: The junction shows a germline mismatch at one end, possibly a read error. The V gene is TRBV7-3, the J gene TRBJ2-7; D unclear. In germline, CDR1 is SGHTA, CDR2 FQGTGA. CDR3 length: 13 amino acids. The CDR3 here is CASSTNSGYGQYF. Written as DNA, the CDR3 is TGTGCCAGCAGCACCAACTCAGGATACGGGCAGTACTTC.

The chain couples TRBV7-8 to TRBJ1-5; D remains ambiguous. This CDR3 region has 16 residues. The germline gives CDR1 SGHVS, CDR2 FQNEAQ. Deletions cut 3 bases from V and 0 bases from J, with 12 bases between. The CDR3, as DNA: TGTGCCAGCAGCTTTGAAGGGTATAATAGCAATCAGCCCCAGCATTTT. This translates into CASSFEGYNSNQPQHF.

The gene calls are TRBV12-3 or TRBV12-4 and TRBJ2-3; D is perhaps TRBD1 (5 bases). Trimming took 2 bases from V and 2 from J, leaving 8 bases between them. CDR3 length: 14 amino acids. The CDR3 spells CASSLPRDTDTQYF. The CDR3 nucleotides are TGTGCCAGCAGTTTACCCAGGGACACAGATACGCAGTATTTT.

The genes are TRBV10-1 and TRBJ2-1; 11 nucleotides align to TRBD2. Germline loops: CDR1 WNHNN, CDR2 SYGVQD (reference sequence). This CDR3 spans 16 amino acids. The trim removed 1 base at V and 5 bases at J, leaving 4 bases unmatched. For the CDR3, the DNA is TGCGCCAGCAGTGAGTTTCTAGCGGGAGGACACAATGAGCAGTTCTTC. It specifies CASSEFLAGGHNEQFF.

The rearrangement uses TRBV7-9 and TRBJ1-1; no definite D call. Trimming took 5 bases from V and 4 from J, leaving 11 bases between them. Looked up from germline, CDR1 is SEHNR and CDR2 is FQNEAQ (reference sequence). The CDR3 runs to 13 residues. The CDR3 bases are TGTGCCAGCAGCGCTCCCTCGGGCACTGAAGCTTTCTTT. It yields the protein CASSAPSGTEAFF.

This chain joins TRBV20-1 and TRBJ1-5; 8 bases map to TRBD1. J was trimmed by 0 bases and V by 2 bases; bases with no gene match: 6. The CDR3 totals 16 residues. From germline, CDR1 is DFQATT and CDR2 SNEGSKA (reference sequence). In nucleotides, the CDR3 is TGCAGTGCTAGACCCGGGACAGGACGTAGCAATCAGCCCCAGCATTTT. Translation gives CSARPGTGRSNQPQHF.

The table lists this clonotype with a few counts. This chain uses TRBV7-8 with TRBJ2-7; 8 positions match TRBD1. Germline assignment: CDR1 SGHVS and CDR2 FQNEAQ. The CDR3 contains 14 residues. The V and J ends lost 6 bases and 0 bases, in that order; junction bases with no gene match: 4. In nucleotides, the CDR3 is TGTGCCAGCAGGTTGGGGACAGGCTCCTACGAGCAGTACTTC. Its protein product is CASRLGTGSYEQYF.

CDR3 DNA sequence: TGTGCCAGTTCAGGAGGGGACATTTCTACCTACGAGCAGTACTTC. Its protein is CASSGGDISTYEQYF. The chain has TRBV19 and TRBJ2-7; D possibly uses TRBD1 or TRBD2 (6 bases each). Germline CDR1 reads LNHDA; CDR2 reads SQIVND (reference sequence). V was clipped by 8 bases and J by 2 bases, with 19 bases between them. This CDR3 region has 15 residues.